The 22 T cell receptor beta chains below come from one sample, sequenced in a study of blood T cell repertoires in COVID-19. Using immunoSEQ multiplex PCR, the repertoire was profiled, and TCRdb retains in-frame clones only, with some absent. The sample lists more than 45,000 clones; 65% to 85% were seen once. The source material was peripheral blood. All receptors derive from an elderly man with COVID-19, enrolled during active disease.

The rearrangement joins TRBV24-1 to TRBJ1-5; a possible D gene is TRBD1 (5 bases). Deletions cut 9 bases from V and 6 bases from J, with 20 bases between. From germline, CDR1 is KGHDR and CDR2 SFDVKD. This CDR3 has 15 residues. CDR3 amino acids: CATPSRPLDSQPQHF. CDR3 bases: TGTGCCACCCCCTCGAGGCCCCTAGACAGTCAGCCCCAGCATTTT.

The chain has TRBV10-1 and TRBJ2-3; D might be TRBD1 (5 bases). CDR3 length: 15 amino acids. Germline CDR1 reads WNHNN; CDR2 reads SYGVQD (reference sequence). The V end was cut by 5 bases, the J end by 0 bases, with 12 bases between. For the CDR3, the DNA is TGCGCCAGCAGTTTAGACAGACCTAGCACAGATACGCAGTATTTT. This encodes CASSLDRPSTDTQYF.

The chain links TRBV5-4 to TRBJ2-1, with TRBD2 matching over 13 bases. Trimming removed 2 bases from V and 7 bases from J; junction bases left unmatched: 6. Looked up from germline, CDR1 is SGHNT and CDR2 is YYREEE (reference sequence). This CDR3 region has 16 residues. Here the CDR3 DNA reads TGTGCCAGCAGCTTACGACTAGCGGGAGGCGGGAATGAGCAGTTCTTC. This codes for CASSLRLAGGGNEQFF.

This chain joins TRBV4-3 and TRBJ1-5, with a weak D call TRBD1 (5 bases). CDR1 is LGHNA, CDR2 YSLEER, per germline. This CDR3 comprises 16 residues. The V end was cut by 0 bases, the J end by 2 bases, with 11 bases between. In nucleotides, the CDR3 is TGCGCCAGCAGCCAAGAAGTAGCGGGGGGCAATCAGCCCCAGCATTTT. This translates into CASSQEVAGGNQPQHF.

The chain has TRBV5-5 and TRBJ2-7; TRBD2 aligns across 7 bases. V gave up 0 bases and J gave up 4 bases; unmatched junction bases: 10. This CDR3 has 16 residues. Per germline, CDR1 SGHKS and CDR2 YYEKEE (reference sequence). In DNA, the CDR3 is TGTGCCAGCAGCTTGGCCCGGGCTAGCGGATCTTACGAGCAGTACTTC. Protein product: CASSLARASGSYEQYF.

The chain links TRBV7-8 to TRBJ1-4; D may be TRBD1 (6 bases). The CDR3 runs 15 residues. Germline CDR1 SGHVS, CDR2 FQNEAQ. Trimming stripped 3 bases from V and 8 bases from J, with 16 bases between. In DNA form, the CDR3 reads TGTGCCAGCAGCTTTCACAGGGTATCGATGGAAAAACTGTTTTTT. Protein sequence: CASSFHRVSMEKLFF.

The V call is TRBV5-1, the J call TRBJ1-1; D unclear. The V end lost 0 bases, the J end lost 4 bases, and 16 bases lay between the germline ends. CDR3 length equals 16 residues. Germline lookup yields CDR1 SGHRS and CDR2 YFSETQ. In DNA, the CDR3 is TGCGCCAGCAGCTTGGCCGGAGGGTTCTCGGGCACTGAAGCTTTCTTT. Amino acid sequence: CASSLAGGFSGTEAFF.

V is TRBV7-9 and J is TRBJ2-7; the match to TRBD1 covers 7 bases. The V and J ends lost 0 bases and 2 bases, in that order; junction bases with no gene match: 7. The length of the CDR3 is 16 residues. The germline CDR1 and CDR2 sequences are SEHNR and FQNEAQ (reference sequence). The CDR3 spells CASSLAPGTETYEQYV. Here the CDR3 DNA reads TGTGCCAGCAGCTTAGCGCCCGGGACAGAAACCTACGAGCAGTACGTC.

CDR3 sequence: CASRPGSDTQYF. The DNA for the CDR3 is TGCGCCAGCAGGCCGGGGTCCGATACGCAGTATTTT. The chain carries TRBV5-1 and TRBJ2-3; TRBD2 is a possible D gene (5 bases). The CDR3 has 12 amino acids. Germline values: CDR1 SGHRS, CDR2 YFSETQ. V was shortened by 5 bases and J by 6 bases, with 10 bases between the two germline ends.

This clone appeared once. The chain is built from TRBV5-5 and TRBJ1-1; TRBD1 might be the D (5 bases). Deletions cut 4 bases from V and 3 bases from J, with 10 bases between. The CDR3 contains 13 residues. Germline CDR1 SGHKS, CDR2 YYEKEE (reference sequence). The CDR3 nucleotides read TGTGCCAGCAGCGTTGTCAGGGACACTGAAGCTTTCTTT. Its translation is CASSVVRDTEAFF.

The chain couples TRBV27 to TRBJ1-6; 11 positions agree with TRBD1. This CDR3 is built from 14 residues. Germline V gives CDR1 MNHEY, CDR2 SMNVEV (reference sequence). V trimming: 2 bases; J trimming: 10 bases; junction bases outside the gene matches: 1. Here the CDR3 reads CASSLGQGASPLHF. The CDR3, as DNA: TGTGCCAGCAGTTTAGGACAGGGGGCATCACCCCTCCACTTT.

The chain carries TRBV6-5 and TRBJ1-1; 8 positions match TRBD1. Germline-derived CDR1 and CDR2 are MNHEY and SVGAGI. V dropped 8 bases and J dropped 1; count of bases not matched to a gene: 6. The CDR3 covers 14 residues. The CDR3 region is CASGDRKGNTEAFF. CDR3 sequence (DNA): TGTGCCAGCGGGGACAGGAAGGGGAACACTGAAGCTTTCTTT.

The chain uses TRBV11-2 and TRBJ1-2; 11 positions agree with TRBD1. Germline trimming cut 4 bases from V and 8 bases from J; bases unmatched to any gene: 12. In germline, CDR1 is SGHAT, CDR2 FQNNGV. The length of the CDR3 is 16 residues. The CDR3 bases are TGTGCCAGCAGCTCTATTATTGGACAGGGGGCATCAGGCTACACCTTC. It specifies CASSSIIGQGASGYTF.

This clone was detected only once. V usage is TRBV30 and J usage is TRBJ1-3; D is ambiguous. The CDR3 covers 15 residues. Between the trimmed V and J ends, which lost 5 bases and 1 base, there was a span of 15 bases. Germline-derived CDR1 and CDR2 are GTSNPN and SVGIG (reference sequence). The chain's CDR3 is CAWEGRSRSGNTIYF. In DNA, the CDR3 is TGTGCCTGGGAGGGCCGGTCGAGGTCTGGAAACACCATATATTTT.

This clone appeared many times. This CDR3 is CASSLGPQSSWTEAFF. The CDR3 nucleotides are TGTGCCAGCAGCTTAGGTCCCCAGTCGTCTTGGACTGAAGCTTTCTTT. This sequence joins TRBV7-9 and TRBJ1-1; D uncertain. Germline lookup yields CDR1 SEHNR and CDR2 FQNEAQ (reference sequence). The CDR3 is 16 residues long. The ends were cut back, 1 base at V and 5 bases at J, with 17 bases in the middle.

The CDR3 sequence is CASSSGLIPTEAFF. The DNA for the CDR3 is TGTGCCAGCAGCTCCGGACTGATACCGACTGAAGCTTTCTTT. This chain uses TRBV9 with TRBJ1-1; D not certain. The ends were cut back, 4 bases at V and 5 bases at J, with 15 bases in the middle. The CDR3 length is 14 residues. CDR1 is SGDLS and CDR2 is YYNGEE in the germline V gene.

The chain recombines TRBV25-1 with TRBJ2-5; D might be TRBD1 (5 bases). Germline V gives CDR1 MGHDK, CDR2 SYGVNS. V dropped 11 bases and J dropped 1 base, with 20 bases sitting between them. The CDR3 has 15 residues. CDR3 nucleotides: TGTGCCTCCGGTAGGGGCAGGCATCCCCAAGAGACCCAGTACTTC. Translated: CASGRGRHPQETQYF. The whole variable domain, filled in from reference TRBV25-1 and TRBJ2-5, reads EADIYQTPRYLVIGTGKKITLECSQTMGHDKMYWYQQDPGMELHLIHYSYGVNSTEKGDLSSESTVSRIRTEHFPLTLESARPSHTSQYLCASGRGRHPQETQYFGPGTRLLVL.

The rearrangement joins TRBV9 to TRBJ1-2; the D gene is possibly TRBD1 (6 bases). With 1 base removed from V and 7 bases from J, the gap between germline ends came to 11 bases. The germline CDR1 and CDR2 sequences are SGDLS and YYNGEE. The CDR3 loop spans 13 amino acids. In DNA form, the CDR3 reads TGTGCCAGCAGCGTATCAGGGGAGACTGGCTACACCTTC. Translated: CASSVSGETGYTF.

The CDR3 DNA is TGTGCCAGCACCCAAGGACAGGGCAACTATGGCTACACCTTC. This sequence encodes CASTQGQGNYGYTF. J is TRBJ1-2 and V is TRBV9, with 8 positions matching TRBD1. The CDR3 loop spans 14 amino acids. V lost 6 bases, J lost 2 bases, and 6 bases stayed unmatched. CDR1 and CDR2 (germline): SGDLS, YYNGEE.

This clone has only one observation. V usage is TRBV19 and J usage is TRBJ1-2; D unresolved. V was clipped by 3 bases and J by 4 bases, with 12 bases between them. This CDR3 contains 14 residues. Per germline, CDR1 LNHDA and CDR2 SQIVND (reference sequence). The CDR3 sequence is CASSMRSAGYGYTF. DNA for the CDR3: TGTGCCAGTAGTATGAGGTCCGCTGGCTATGGCTACACCTTC.

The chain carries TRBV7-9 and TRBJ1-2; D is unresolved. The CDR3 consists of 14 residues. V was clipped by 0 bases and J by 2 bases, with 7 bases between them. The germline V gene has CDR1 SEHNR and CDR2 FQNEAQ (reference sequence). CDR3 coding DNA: TGTGCCAGCAGCTTAGCGGGCAGAAACTATGGCTACACCTTC. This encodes CASSLAGRNYGYTF.

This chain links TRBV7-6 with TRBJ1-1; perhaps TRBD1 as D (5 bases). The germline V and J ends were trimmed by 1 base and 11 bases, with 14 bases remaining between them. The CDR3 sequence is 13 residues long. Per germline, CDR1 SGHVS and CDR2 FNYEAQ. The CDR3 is CASSLVNSGSAFF. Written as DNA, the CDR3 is TGTGCCAGCAGCTTAGTTAATTCAGGGTCTGCTTTCTTT.